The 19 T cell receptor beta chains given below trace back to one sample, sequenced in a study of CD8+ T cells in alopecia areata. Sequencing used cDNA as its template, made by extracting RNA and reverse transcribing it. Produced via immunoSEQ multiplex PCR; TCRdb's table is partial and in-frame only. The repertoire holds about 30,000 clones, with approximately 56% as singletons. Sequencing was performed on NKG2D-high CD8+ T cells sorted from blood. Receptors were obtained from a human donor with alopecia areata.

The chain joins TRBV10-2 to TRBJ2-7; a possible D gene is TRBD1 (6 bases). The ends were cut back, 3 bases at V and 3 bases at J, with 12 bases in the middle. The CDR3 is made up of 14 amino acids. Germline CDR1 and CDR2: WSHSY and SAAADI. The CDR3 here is CASSEPGTNYEQYF. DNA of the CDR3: TGCGCCAGCAGTGAACCAGGGACAAACTACGAGCAGTACTTC.

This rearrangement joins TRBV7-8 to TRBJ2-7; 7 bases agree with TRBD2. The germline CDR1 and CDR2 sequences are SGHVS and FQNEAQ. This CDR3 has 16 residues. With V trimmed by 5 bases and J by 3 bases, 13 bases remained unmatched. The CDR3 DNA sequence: TGTGCCAGCAGCCCTATTACTAGCGTGGGGGTCTACGAGCAGTACTTC. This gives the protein CASSPITSVGVYEQYF.

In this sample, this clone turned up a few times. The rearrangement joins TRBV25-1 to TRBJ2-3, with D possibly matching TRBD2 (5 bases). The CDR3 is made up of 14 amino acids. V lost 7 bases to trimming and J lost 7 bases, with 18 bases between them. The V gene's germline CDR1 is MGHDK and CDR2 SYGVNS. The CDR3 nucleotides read TGTGCCAGCACCGACTACGATAATAGCAATACGCAGTATTTT. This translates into CASTDYDNSNTQYF.

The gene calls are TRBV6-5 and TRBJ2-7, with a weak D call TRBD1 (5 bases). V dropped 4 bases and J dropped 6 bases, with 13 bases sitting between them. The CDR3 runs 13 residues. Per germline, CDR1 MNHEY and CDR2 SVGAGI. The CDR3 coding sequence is TGTGCCAGCAGTTTCGGCGCAGGGCGCGAGCAGTACTTC. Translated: CASSFGAGREQYF.

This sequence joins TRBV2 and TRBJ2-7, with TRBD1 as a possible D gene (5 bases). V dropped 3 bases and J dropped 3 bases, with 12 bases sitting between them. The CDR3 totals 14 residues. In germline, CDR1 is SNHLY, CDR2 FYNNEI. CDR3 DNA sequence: TGTGCCAGCAGTGAGGGCCAGGGTGGCTACGAGCAGTACTTC. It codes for CASSEGQGGYEQYF.

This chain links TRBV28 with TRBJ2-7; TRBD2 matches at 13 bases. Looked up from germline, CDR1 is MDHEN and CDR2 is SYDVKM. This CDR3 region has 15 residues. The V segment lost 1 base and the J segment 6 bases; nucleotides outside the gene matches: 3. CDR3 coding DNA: TGTGCCAGCAGTTTATCCGGGACTAGCGGGACCGAGCAGTACTTC. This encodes CASSLSGTSGTEQYF.

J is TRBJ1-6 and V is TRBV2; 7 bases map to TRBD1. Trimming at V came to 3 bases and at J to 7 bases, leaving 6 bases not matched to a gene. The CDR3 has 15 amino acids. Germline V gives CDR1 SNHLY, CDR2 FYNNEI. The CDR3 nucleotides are TGTGCCAGCAGTGAGCTAGGGACAGACAATTCACCCCTCCACTTT. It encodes CASSELGTDNSPLHF.

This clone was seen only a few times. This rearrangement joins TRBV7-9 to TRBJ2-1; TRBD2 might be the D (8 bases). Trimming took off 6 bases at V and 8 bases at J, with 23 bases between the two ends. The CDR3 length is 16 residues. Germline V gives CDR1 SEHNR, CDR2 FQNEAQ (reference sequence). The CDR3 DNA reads TGTGCCAGCAGACGAAAGGGACAGAGCGGGAGTCATGAGCAGTTCTTC. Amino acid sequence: CASRRKGQSGSHEQFF. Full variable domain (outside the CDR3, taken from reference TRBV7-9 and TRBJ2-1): DTGVSQNPRHKITKRGQNVTFRCDPISEHNRLYWYRQTLGQGPEFLTYFQNEAQLEKSRLLSDRFSAERPKGSFSTLEIQRTEQGDSAMYLCASRRKGQSGSHEQFFGPGTRLTVL.

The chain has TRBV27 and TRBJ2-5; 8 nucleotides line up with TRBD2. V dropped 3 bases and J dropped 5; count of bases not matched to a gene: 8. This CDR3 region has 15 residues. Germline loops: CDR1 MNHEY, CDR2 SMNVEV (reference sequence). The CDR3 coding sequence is TGTGCCAGCAGTTTCGGAGCGGGAGTCCAGGAGACCCAGTACTTC. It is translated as CASSFGAGVQETQYF.

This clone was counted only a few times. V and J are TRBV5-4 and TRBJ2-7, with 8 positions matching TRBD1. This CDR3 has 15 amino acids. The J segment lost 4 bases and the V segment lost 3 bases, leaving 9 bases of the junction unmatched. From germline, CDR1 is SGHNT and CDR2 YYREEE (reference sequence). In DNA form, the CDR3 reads TGTGCCAGCAGCTCCGGGACAGGTTCTTTGTACGAGCAGTACTTC. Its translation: CASSSGTGSLYEQYF.

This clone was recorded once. The CDR3 loop is CSVEGSGAVSYEQYF. The CDR3 DNA follows: TGCAGCGTTGAAGGGTCTGGGGCCGTCTCCTACGAGCAGTACTTC. The rearrangement joins TRBV29-1 to TRBJ2-7; a weak D match, TRBD1 (5 bases). V lost 1 base and J lost 0, with 13 bases in between. There are 15 residues in the CDR3. Germline CDR1 and CDR2: SQVTM and ANQGSEA.

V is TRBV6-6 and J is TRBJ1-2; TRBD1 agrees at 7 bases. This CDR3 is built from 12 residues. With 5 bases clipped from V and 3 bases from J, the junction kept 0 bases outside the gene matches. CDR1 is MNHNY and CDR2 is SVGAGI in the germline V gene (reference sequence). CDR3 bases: TGTGCCAGCAGTCAGGGGGACTATGGCTACACCTTC. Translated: CASSQGDYGYTF.

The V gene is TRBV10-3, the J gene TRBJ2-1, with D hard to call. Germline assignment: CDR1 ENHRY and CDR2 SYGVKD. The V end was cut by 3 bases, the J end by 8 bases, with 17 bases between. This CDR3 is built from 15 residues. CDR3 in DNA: TGTGCCATCAGTGATGATCCCAGTGGGTTCGATGAGCAGTTCTTC. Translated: CAISDDPSGFDEQFF.

DNA for the CDR3: TGCGCCAGCACCCTTGAGAGCGGGACATCCTACAATGAGCAGTTCTTC. Its protein product is CASTLESGTSYNEQFF. The chain combines TRBV4-1 with TRBJ2-1; weak D call: TRBD2 (7 bases). V lost 7 bases and J 1 base, leaving 17 bases between the germline ends. This CDR3 spans 16 amino acids. The germline gives CDR1 MGHRA, CDR2 YSYEKL.

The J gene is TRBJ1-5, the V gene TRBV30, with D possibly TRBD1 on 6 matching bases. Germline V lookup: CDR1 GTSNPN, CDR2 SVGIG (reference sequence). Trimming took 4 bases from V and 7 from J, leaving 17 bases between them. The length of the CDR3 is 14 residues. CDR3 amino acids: CAWKKQGEGQPQHF. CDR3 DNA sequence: TGTGCCTGGAAAAAACAGGGTGAGGGACAGCCCCAGCATTTT.

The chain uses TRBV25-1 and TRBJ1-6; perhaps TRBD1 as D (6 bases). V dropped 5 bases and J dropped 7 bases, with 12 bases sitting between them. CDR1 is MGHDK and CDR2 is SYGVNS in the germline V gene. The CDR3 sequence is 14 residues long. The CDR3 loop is CASSTQGGNSPLHF. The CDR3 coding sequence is TGTGCCAGCAGTACACAGGGCGGGAATTCACCCCTCCACTTT.

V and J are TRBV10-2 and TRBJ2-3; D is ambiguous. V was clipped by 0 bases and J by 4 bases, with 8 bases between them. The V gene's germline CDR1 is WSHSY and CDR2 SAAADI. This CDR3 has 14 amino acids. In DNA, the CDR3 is TGCGCCAGCAGTGAGTCTGGCGCCCCAGATACGCAGTATTTT. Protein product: CASSESGAPDTQYF.

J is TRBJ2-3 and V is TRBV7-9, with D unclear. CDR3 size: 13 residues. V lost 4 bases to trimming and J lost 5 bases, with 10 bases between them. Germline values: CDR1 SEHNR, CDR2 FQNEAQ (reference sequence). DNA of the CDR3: TGTGCCAGCAGCTCTCCCAAAAAAGATACGCAGTATTTT. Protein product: CASSSPKKDTQYF.

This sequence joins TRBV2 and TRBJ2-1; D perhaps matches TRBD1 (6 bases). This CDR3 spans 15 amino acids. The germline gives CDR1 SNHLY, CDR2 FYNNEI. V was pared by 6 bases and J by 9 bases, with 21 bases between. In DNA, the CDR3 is TGTGCCAGCAGGCACCTCCGCCCAGGGACAATTGAGCAGTTCTTC. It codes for CASRHLRPGTIEQFF.